This TCR beta chain came from a study of cytomegalovirus exposure and HLA in healthy donors. The study's findings and limits: Some highly shared sequence variants likely arose as a pipeline artifact. The study listed under 200 cytomegalovirus-associated TCR beta chains.

With regard to this clone: The antigen remains unidentified.

Among the donors, all were healthy bone marrow donors. CDR1 SGDLS and CDR2 YYNGEE come from the germline V gene. Trimming cost V 3 bases and J 0 bases; bases outside gene matches: 3. The CDR3 is 15 residues long. The PCR contained 60 Vbeta and 13 Jbeta primers. The protocol was immunoSEQ multiplex PCR, while the TCRdb copy is restricted to in-frame clones and leaves out a portion. Here the sample spans about 140,000 clones, 70% to 85% being singletons. The TCR originated in a woman aged 35 to 49 in good health and CMV-seronegative. The chain has TRBV9 and TRBJ1-3, with 7 bases identical to TRBD1. Sequenced input: PBMCs. The chain's CDR3 is CASSGTGLSGNTIYF. CDR3 DNA sequence: TGTGCCAGCAGCGGGACAGGCCTCTCTGGAAACACCATATATTTT. Using reference TRBV9 and TRBJ1-3 for the parts outside the CDR3, the full variable domain is DSGVTQTPKHLITATGQRVTLRCSPRSGDLSVYWYQQSLDQGLQFLIQYYNGEERAKGNILERFSAQQFPDLHSELNLSSLELGDSALYFCASSGTGLSGNTIYFGEGSWLTVV.